Listed here are 3 T cell receptor beta chains from one sample, sequenced in a study of blood T cell repertoires in COVID-19. The repertoire was sequenced with immunoSEQ multiplex PCR; TCRdb's copy has only in-frame clones and lacks some. The repertoire holds 200,000 to 250,000 clones, roughly 82% seen once, with around 9.5% in the top ten. Sequenced input: peripheral blood. These receptors were taken from a man in his fifties or sixties with active or convalescent COVID-19.

The gene calls are TRBV5-1 and TRBJ2-5, with a possible D match to TRBD1 (5 bases). This CDR3 has 16 residues. The V end lost 5 bases, the J end lost 3 bases, and 20 bases lay between the germline ends. Germline V CDR1 and CDR2: SGHRS, YFSETQ. The CDR3 bases are TGCGCCAGCAGATCGCTTGGGCCCCCGACAGAAGAGACCCAGTACTTC. This translates into CASRSLGPPTEETQYF. The full variable domain, in which reference TRBV5-1 and TRBJ2-5 provide the parts outside the CDR3, is KAGVTQTPRYLIKTRGQQVTLSCSPISGHRSVSWYQQTPGQGLQFLFEYFSETQRNKGNFPGRFSGRQFSNSRSEMNVSTLELGDSALYLCASRSLGPPTEETQYFGPGTRLLVL.

This clone was seen a single time. This chain links TRBV7-3 with TRBJ2-5; tentative D call: TRBD1 (5 bases). The CDR3 consists of 16 residues. The V and J ends lost 3 bases and 0 bases respectively, with 14 bases between them. Germline V CDR1 and CDR2: SGHTA, FQGTGA. This CDR3 is CASSLTSGIYQETQYF. The CDR3 DNA follows: TGTGCCAGCAGCTTGACGTCAGGGATTTACCAAGAGACCCAGTACTTC.

DNA for the CDR3: TGTGCCAGCAGCCAGTTACTAGCAGGAGAGACCCAGTACTTC. Its protein is CASSQLLAGETQYF. The chain has TRBV3-1 (or the pseudogene TRBV3-2) and TRBJ2-5; perhaps TRBD2 as D (6 bases). The V end was cut by 3 bases, the J end by 4 bases, with 12 bases between. CDR1 is LGHDT, CDR2 YNNKEL, per germline (reference sequence). The CDR3 contains 14 residues.